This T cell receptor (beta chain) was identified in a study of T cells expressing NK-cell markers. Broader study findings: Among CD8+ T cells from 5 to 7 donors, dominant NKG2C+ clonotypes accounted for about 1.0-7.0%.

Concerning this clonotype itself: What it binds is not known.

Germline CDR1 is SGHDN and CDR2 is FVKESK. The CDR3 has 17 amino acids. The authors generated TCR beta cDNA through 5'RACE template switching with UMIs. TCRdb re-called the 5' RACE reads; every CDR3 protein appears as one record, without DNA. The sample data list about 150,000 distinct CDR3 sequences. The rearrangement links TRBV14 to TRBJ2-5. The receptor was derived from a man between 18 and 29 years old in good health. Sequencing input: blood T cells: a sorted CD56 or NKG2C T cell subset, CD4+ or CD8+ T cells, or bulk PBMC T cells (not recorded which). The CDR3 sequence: CASSQDIGTAVTETQYF.